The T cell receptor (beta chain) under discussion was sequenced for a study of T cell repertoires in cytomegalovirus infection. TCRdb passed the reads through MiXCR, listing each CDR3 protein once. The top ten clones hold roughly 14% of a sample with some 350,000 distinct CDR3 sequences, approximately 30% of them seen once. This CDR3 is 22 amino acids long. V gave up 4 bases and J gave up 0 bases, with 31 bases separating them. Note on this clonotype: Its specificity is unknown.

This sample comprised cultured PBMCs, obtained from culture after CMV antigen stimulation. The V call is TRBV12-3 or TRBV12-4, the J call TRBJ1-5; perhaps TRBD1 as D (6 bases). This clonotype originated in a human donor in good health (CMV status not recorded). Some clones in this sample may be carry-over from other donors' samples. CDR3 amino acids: CASSSRATILTGGPYSNQPQHF. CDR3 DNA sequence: TGTGCCAGCAGTTCTCGGGCAACTATACTTACTGGGGGGCCTTATAGCAATCAGCCCCAGCATTTT.